This TCR beta chain was identified during a study of a mutant IDH1 vaccine in newly diagnosed glioma. About the study: Beginning 4-6 weeks after radiotherapy alone, or with temozolomide cycles, vaccination took place. Averaging roughly 40 years of age, treated patients were approximately 62% male and about 38% female.

A word on this clone: Its antigen is still unknown.

In germline, CDR1 is SGHTA, CDR2 FQGNSA. Trimming cost V 0 bases and J 11 bases, with 8 bases left between them. The CDR3 sequence is 12 residues long. Repertoires were generated with immunoSEQ multiplex PCR, while TCRdb's copy carries only in-frame clones and drops some. Seen here are some 25,000 clones, 82% observed once, and the top ten hold about 3.8%. The study's findings and limits: Pseudoprogression looked unconnected to shifts in top peripheral T cell clonotypes.

Time point here: week 47, end of study. What each vaccine dose contained was 300 ug of mutant IDH1 20-mer peptide, accompanied by topical imiquimod. Every donor had a new WHO grade 3 or 4 astrocytoma that was IDH1-mutant, with loss of nuclear ATRX. Source: PBMCs, taken from a glioma patient whose treatment included an IDH1 peptide vaccine. The chain employs TRBV7-2 and TRBJ2-4, with D perhaps matching TRBD1 (5 bases). This TCR derives from a man aged 35-49 years with glioma. Some clones in this sample may be carry-over from other donors' samples. The CDR3 DNA reads TGTGCCAGCAGCTTAGCCCACAGGCTTCAGTACTTC. This gives the protein CASSLAHRLQYF. Looking up the rest from reference TRBV7-2 and TRBJ2-4 gives the full variable domain: GAGVSQSPSNKVTEKGKDVELRCDPISGHTALYWYRQSLGQGLEFLIYFQGNSAPDKSGLPSDRFSAERTGGSVSTLTIQRTQQEDSAVYLCASSLAHRLQYFGAGTRLSVL.